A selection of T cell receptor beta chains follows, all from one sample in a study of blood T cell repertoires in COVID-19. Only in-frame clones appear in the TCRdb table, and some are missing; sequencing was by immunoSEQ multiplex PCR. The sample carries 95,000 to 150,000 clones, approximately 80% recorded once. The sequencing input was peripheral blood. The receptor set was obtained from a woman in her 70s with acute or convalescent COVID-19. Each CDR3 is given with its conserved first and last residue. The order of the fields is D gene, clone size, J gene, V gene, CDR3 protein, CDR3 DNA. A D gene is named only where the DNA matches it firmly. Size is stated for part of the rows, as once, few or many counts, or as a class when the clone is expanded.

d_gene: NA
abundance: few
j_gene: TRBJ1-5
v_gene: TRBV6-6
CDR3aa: CASSLAPQHF
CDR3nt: TGTGCCAGCAGCTTGGCTCCCCAGCATTTT

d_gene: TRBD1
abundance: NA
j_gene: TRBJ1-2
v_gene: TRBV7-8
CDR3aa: CASSLQGQGDYYGYTF
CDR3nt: TGTGCCAGCAGCCTCCAAGGACAGGGAGACTACTATGGCTACACCTTC

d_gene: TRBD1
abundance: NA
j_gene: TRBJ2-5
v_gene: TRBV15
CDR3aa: CATSRELQGAPYQETQYF
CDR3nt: TGTGCCACCAGCAGAGAACTACAGGGGGCCCCGTACCAAGAGACCCAGTACTTC

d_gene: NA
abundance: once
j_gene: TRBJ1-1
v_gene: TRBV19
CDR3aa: CASSTPRGLADTEAFF
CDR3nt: TGTGCCAGTAGTACCCCCAGGGGCCTCGCCGATACTGAAGCTTTCTTT

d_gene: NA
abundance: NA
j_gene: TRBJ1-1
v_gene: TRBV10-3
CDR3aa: CAISEHTGKTEAFF
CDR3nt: TGTGCCATCAGTGAACATACAGGGAAGACTGAAGCTTTCTTT

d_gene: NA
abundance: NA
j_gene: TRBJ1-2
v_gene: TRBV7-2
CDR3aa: CASSSKGQIYRSGYTF
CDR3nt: TGTGCCAGCAGCTCAAAAGGACAGATCTATAGATCTGGCTACACCTTC

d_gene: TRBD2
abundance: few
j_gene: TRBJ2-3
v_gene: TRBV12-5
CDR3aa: CASGPHVSGDTDTQYF
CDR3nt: TGTGCTAGTGGTCCCCATGTCAGCGGGGACACAGATACGCAGTATTTT

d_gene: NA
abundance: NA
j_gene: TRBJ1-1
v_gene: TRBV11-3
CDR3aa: CASTSTTEAFF
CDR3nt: TGTGCCAGCACCTCAACAACTGAAGCTTTCTTT

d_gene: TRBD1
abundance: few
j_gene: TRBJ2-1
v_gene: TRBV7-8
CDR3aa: CASSSQETGVREQFF
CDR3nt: TGTGCCAGCAGCTCGCAGGAGACAGGGGTGCGTGAGCAGTTCTTC

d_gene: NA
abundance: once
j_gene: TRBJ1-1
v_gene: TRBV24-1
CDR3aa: CATSDPTERTEAFF
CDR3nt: TGTGCCACCAGTGACCCGACAGAGAGGACTGAAGCTTTCTTT

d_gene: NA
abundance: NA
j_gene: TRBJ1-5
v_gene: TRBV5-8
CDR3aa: CASSFVQSNQPQHF
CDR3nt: TGTGCCAGCAGCTTTGTCCAGAGCAATCAGCCCCAGCATTTT

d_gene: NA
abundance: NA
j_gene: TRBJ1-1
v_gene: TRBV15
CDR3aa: CATSSSAGGGYNTEAFF
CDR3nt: TGTGCCACCAGCTCCTCCGCTGGGGGGGGCTACAACACTGAAGCTTTCTTT

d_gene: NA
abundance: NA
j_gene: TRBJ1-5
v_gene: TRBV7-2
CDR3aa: CASSRQFGGNQPQHF
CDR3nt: TGTGCCAGCAGTCGACAGTTTGGTGGCAATCAGCCCCAGCATTTT

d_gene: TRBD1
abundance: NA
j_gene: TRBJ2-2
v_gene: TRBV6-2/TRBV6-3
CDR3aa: CASNPTGVPTGELFF
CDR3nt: TGTGCCAGCAACCCGACAGGGGTTCCCACCGGGGAGCTGTTTTTT

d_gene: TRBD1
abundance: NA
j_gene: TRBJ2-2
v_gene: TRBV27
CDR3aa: CASSSRQGAGGELFF
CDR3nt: TGTGCCAGCAGTTCCCGACAGGGGGCGGGGGGGGAGCTGTTTTTT

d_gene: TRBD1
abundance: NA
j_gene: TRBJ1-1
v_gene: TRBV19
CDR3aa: CASRQGDTEAFF
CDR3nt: TGTGCCAGTAGACAGGGGGACACTGAAGCTTTCTTT

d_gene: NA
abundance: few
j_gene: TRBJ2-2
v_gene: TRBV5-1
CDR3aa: CASRKGDPDTGELFF
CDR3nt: TGCGCCAGCAGAAAAGGAGACCCCGACACCGGGGAGCTGTTTTTT

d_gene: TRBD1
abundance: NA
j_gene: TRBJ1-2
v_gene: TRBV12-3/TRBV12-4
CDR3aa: CASSWDRVGGYTF
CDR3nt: TGTGCCAGCAGTTGGGACAGGGTTGGTGGCTACACCTTC

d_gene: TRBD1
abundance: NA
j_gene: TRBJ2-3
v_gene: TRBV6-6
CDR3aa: CASSPPPGQGTTDTQYF
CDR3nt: TGTGCCAGCAGTCCACCCCCGGGACAGGGGACCACAGATACGCAGTATTTT

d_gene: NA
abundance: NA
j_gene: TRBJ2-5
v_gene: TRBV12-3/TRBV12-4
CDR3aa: CASSFSIRETQYF
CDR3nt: TGTGCCAGCAGTTTTTCTATACGGGAGACCCAGTACTTC

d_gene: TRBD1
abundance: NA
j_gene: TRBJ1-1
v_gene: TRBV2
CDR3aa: CASSPPDRGQDTEAFF
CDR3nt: TGTGCCAGCAGTCCACCGGACAGGGGGCAGGACACTGAAGCTTTCTTT

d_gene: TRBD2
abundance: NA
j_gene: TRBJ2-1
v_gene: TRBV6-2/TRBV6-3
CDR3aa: CASSYGAGGHLYNEQFF
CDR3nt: TGTGCCAGCAGTTACGGGGCGGGGGGCCATCTCTACAATGAGCAGTTCTTC

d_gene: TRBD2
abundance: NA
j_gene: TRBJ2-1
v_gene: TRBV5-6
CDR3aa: CASSAGLATNEQFF
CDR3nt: TGTGCCAGCAGCGCGGGACTAGCTACCAATGAGCAGTTCTTC

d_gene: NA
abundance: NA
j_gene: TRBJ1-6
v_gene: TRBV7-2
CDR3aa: CASSLVLVPAGRSPLHF
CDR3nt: TGTGCCAGCAGCTTAGTCTTAGTACCGGCAGGGCGGTCACCCCTCCACTTT

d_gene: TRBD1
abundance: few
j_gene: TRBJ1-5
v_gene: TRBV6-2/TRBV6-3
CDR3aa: CASSQPGQSDEPQHF
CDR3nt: TGTGCCAGCAGTCAGCCGGGACAGAGTGATGAGCCCCAGCATTTT

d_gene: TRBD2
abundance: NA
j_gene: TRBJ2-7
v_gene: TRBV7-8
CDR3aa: CATSILERGPSYEQYF
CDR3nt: TGTGCCACCAGTATTCTAGAGCGGGGTCCATCCTACGAGCAGTACTTC

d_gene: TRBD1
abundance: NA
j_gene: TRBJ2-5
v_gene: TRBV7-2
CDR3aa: CASSPPRQGDTETQYF
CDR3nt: TGTGCCAGCAGCCCCCCTCGACAGGGGGATACGGAGACCCAGTACTTC

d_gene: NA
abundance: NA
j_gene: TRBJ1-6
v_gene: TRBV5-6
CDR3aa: CASSLQLVGSSPLHF
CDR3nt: TGTGCCAGCAGCTTGCAGCTGGTCGGGAGCTCACCCCTCCACTTT

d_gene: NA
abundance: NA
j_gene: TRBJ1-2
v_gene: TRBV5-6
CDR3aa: CASSTSGTDYGYTF
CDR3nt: TGTGCCAGCAGTACGAGCGGGACCGACTATGGCTACACCTTC

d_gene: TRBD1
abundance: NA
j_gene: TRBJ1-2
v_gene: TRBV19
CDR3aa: CASTRGLLSNYGYTF
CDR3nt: TGTGCCAGTACAAGGGGGCTTTTATCTAACTATGGCTACACCTTC

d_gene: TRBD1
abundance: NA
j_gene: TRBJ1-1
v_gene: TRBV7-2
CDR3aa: CASSPWGQANTEAFF
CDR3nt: TGTGCCAGCAGCCCTTGGGGACAGGCTAACACTGAAGCTTTCTTT

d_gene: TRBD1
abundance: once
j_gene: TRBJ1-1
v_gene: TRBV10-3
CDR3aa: CAISGTDRPSNTEAFF
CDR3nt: TGTGCCATCAGTGGGACGGACAGGCCATCGAACACTGAAGCTTTCTTT

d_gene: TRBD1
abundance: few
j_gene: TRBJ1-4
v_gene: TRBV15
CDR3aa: CATSRGGQGASEKLFF
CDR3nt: TGTGCCACCAGCAGAGGAGGACAGGGGGCTAGTGAAAAACTGTTTTTT

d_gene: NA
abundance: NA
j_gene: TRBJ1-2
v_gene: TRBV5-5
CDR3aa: CASSLDDSYGYTF
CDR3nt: TGTGCCAGCAGCTTGGATGACAGCTATGGCTACACCTTC

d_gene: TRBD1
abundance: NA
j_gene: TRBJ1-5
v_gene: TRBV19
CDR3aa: CASSIGLGQGIQPQHF
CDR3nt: TGTGCCAGTAGTATTGGGCTGGGACAGGGGATTCAGCCCCAGCATTTT

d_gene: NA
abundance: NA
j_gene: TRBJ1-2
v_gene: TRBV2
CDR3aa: CASSRASYGYTF
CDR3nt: TGTGCCAGCAGCCGTGCGAGCTATGGCTACACCTTC

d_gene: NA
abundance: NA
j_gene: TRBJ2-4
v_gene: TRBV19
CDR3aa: CASSPTASGNIQYF
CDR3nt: TGTGCCAGTAGCCCGACAGCTTCGGGAAACATTCAGTACTTC

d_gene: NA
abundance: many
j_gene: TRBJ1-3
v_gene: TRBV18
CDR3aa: CASSNQGKAGNTIYF
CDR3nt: TGTGCCAGCTCAAATCAGGGGAAGGCTGGAAACACCATATATTTT

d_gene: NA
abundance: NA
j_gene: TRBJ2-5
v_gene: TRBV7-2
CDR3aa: CASSLTARGWAETQYF
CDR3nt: TGTGCCAGCAGCTTGACGGCTCGGGGATGGGCAGAGACCCAGTACTTC

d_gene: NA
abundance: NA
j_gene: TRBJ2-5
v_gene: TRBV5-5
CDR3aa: CASSPQRGFVTQYF
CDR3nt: TGTGCCAGCAGCCCTCAAAGAGGGTTTGTGACCCAGTACTTC

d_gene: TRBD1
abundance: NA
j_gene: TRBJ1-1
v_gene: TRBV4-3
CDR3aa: CASSQGTGDTEAFF
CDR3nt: TGCGCCAGCAGCCAAGGGACAGGTGACACTGAAGCTTTCTTT

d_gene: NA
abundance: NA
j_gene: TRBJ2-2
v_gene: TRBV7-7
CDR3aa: CASSPGGRATGELFF
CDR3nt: TGTGCCAGCAGCCCCGGCGGCAGGGCTACCGGGGAGCTGTTTTTT

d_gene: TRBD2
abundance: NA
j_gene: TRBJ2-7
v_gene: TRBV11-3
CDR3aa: CASSPGLTSYEQYF
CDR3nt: TGTGCCAGCAGCCCGGGACTAACCTCCTACGAGCAGTACTTC

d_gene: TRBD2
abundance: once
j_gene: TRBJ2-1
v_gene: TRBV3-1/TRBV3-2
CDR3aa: CASSNRGRGGSYNEQFF
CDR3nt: TGTGCCAGCAGCAACAGAGGGCGCGGGGGATCCTACAATGAGCAGTTCTTC

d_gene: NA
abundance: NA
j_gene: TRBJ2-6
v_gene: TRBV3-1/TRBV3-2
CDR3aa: CASSQSTGANVLTF
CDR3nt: TGTGCCAGCAGCCAATCTACTGGGGCCAACGTCCTGACTTTC

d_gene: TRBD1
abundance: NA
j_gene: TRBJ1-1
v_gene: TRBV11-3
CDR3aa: CASSATGGITEAFF
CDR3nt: TGTGCCAGCAGCGCGACAGGGGGAATTACTGAAGCTTTCTTT

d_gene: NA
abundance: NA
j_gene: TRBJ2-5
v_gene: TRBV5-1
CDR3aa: CASSFLRGSGQIQETQYF
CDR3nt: TGCGCCAGCAGCTTTTTGCGCGGATCTGGCCAGATACAAGAGACCCAGTACTTC

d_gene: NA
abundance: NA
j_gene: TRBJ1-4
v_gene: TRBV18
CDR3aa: CASSPDSGENLFF
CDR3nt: TGTGCCAGCTCACCAGATTCCGGTGAAAATTTGTTTTTT

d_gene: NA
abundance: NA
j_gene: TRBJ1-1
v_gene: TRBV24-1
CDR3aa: CATSGAGVGTEAFF
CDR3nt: TGTGCCACCTCTGGGGCAGGGGTAGGAACTGAAGCTTTCTTT

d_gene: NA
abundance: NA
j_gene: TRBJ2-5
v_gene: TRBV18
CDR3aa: CASSGERETQYF
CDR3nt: TGTGCCAGCTCCGGGGAGCGGGAGACCCAGTACTTC

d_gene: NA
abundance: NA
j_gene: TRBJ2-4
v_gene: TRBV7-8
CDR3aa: CASSLVAGALAKNIQYF
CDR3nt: TGTGCCAGCAGCTTAGTCGCAGGGGCCCTAGCCAAAAACATTCAGTACTTC

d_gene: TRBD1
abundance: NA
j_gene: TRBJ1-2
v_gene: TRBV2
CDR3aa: CASSEYGTGGGYTF
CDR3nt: TGTGCCAGCAGTGAATACGGGACAGGGGGTGGCTACACCTTC

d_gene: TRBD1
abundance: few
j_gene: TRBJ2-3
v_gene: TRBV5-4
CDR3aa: CASSPTGGLGTDTQYF
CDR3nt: TGTGCCAGCAGTCCTACAGGGGGCCTTGGCACAGATACGCAGTATTTT

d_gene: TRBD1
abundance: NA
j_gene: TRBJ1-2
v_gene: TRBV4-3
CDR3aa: CASSPTGEYGYTF
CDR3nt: TGCGCCAGCAGTCCGACAGGGGAATATGGCTACACCTTC

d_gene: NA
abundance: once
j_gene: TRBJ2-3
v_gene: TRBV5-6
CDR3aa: CASSDDGTHFSTDTQYF
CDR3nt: TGTGCCAGCAGCGATGATGGTACCCACTTCAGCACAGATACGCAGTATTTT

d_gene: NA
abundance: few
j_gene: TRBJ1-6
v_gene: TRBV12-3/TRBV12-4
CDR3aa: CASSYAPGPLHF
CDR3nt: TGTGCCAGCAGTTACGCTCCCGGGCCCCTCCACTTT

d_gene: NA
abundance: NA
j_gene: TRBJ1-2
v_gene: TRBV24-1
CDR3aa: CATSDFKSGVDFYGYTF
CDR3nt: TGTGCCACCAGTGATTTTAAGTCGGGGGTGGACTTCTATGGCTACACCTTC

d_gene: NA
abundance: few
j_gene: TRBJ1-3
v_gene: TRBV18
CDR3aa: CASSPLWNSQKGYTGNTIYF
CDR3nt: TGTGCCAGCTCACCACTTTGGAACAGTCAAAAAGGTTATACTGGAAACACCATATATTTT